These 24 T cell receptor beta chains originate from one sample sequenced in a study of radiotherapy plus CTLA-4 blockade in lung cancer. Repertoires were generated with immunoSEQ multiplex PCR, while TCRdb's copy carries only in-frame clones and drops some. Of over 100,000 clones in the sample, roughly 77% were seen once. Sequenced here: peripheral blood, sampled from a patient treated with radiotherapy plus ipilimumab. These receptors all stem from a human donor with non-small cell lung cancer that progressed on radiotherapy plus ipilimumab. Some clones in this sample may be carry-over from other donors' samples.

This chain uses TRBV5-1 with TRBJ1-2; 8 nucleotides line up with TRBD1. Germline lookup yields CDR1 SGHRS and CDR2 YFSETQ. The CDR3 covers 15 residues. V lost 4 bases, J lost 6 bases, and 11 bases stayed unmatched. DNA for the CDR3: TGCGCCAGCAGCCCAGACAGGGGATATGCTAATGGCTACACCTTC. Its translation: CASSPDRGYANGYTF.

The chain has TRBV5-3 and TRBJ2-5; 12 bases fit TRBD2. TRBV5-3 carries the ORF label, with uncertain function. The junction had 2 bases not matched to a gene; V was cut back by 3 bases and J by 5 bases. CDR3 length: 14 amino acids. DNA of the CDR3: TGTGCCAGAAGCTGTGGACTAGCGGGGGAGACCCAGTACTTC. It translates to CARSCGLAGETQYF.

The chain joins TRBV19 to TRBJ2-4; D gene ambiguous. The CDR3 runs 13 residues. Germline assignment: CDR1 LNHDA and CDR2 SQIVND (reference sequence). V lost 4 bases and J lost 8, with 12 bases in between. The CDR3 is CASSTGSGYIQYF. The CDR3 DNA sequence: TGTGCCAGTAGTACCGGCAGTGGATACATTCAGTACTTC.

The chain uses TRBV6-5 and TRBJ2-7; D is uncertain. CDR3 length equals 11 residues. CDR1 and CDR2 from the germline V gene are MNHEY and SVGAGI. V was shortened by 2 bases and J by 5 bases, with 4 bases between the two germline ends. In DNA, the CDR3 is TGTGCCAGCAGTTACGCTCACGAGCAGTACTTC. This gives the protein CASSYAHEQYF.

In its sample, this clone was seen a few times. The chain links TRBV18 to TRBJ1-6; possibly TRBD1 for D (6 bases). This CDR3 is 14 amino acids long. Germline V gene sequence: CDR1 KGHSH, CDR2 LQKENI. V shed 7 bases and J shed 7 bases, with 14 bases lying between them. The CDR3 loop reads CASLGATGNSPLHF. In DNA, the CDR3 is TGTGCCAGCTTGGGGGCCACAGGGAATTCACCCCTCCACTTT.

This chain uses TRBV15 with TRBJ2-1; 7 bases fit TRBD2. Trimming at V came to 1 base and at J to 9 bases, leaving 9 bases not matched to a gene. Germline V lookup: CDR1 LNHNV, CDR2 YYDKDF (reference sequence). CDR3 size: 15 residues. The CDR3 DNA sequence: TGTGCCACCAGCAGAGTGGGTTCGGCTAGCGGTGAGCAGTTCTTC. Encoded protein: CATSRVGSASGEQFF.

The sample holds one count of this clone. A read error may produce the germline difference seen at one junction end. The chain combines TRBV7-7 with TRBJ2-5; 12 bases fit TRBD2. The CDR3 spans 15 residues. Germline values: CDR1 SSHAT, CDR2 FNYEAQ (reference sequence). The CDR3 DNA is TGTGCTAGCAGCCCCCTGGGGACTAGCGGGGAGACCCAGTACTTC. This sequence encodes CASSPLGTSGETQYF.

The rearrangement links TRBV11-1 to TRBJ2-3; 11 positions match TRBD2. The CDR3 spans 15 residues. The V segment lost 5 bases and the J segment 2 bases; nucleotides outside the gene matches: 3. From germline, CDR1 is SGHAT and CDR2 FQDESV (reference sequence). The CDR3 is CASSGTSGYTDTQYF. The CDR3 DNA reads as TGTGCCAGCAGCGGGACTAGCGGCTACACAGATACGCAGTATTTT.

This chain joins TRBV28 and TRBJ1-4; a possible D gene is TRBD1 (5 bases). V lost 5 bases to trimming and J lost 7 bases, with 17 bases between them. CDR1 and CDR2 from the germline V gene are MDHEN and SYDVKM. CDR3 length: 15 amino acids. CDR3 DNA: TGTGCCAGCAGTGTCGGGGCAGGCGACGGTGAAAAACTGTTTTTT. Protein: CASSVGAGDGEKLFF.

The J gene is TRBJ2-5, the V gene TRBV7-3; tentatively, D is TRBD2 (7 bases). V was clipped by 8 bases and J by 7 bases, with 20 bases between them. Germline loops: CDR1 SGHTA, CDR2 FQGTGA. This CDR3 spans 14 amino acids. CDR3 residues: CASSSGGSLGTQYF. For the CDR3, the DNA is TGTGCCAGCTCCTCGGGGGGCTCCCTAGGGACCCAGTACTTC.

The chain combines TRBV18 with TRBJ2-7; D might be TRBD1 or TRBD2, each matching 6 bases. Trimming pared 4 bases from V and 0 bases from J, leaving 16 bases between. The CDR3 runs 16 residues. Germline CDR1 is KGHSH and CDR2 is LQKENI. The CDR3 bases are TGTGCCAGCTCACTTAATACGGGGGCAAGCTCCTACGAGCAGTACTTC. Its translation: CASSLNTGASSYEQYF.

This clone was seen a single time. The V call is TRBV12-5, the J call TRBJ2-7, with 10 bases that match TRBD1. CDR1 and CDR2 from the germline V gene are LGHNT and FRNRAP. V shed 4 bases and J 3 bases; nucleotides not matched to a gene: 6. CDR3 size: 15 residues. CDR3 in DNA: TGTGCTAGTGGTTCCGGGACAGGGGATTTCTACGAGCAGTACTTC. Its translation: CASGSGTGDFYEQYF.

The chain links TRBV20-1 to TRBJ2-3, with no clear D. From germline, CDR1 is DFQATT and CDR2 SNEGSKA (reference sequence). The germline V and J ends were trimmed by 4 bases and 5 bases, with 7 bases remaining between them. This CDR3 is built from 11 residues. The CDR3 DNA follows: TGCAGTGCTAATTCTGGAGATACGCAGTATTTT. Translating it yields CSANSGDTQYF.

The CDR3, as DNA: TGTGCCAGCAGCTTTACGGAGTGGTCTGAAGCTTTCTTT. It codes for CASSFTEWSEAFF. The rearrangement links TRBV7-3 to TRBJ1-1; D remains ambiguous. CDR3 length equals 13 residues. In germline, CDR1 is SGHTA, CDR2 FQGTGA. V was trimmed by 3 bases and J by 6 bases, leaving 11 bases between them.

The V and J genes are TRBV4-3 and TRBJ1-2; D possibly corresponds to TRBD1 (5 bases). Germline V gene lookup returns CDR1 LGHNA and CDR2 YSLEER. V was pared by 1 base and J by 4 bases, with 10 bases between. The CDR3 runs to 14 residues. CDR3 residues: CASSQVGGIYGYTF. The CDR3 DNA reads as TGCGCCAGCAGCCAAGTGGGGGGGATCTATGGCTACACCTTC.

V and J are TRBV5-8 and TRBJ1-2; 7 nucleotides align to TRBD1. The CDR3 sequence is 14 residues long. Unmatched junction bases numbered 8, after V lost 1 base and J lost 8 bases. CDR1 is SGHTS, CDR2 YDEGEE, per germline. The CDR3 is CASSLITGVGGYTF. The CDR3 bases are TGTGCCAGCAGCTTGATTACAGGGGTCGGGGGCTACACCTTC.

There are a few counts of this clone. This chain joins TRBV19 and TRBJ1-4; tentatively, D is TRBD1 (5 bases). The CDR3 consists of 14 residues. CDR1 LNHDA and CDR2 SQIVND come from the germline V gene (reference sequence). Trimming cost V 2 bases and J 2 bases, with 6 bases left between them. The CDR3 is CASSIRDTNEKLFF. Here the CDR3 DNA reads TGTGCCAGTAGTATAAGGGACACTAATGAAAAACTGTTTTTT.

The CDR3 protein is CAWRGGGSGSGNTIYF. As DNA, the CDR3 is TGTGCCTGGAGGGGAGGGGGGTCCGGCTCTGGAAACACCATATATTTT. The chain combines TRBV30 with TRBJ1-3; D is possibly TRBD1 (6 bases). The CDR3 runs 16 residues. Trimming removed 3 bases from V and 0 bases from J, with 15 bases in between. Germline assignment: CDR1 GTSNPN and CDR2 SVGIG (reference sequence).

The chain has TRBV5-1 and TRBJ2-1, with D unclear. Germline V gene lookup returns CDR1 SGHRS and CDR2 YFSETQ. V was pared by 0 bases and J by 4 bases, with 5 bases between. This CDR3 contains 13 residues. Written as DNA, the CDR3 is TGCGCCAGCAGCTTGGAGTCGTACAATGAGCAGTTCTTC. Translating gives CASSLESYNEQFF.

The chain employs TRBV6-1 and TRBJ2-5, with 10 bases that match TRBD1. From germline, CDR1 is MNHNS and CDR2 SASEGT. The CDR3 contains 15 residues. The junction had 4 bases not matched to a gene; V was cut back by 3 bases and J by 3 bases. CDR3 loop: CASSDSGTGEETQYF. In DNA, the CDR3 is TGTGCCAGCAGTGATTCCGGGACAGGGGAAGAGACCCAGTACTTC.

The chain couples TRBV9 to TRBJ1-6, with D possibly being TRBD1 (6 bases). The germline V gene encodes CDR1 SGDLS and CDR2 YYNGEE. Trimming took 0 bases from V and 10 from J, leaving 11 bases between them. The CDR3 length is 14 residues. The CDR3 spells CASSVDQGHSPLHF. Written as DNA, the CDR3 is TGTGCCAGCAGCGTAGATCAGGGGCACTCACCCCTCCACTTT. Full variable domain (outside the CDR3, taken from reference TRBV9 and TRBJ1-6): DSGVTQTPKHLITATGQRVTLRCSPRSGDLSVYWYQQSLDQGLQFLIQYYNGEERAKGNILERFSAQQFPDLHSELNLSSLELGDSALYFCASSVDQGHSPLHFGNGTRLTVT.

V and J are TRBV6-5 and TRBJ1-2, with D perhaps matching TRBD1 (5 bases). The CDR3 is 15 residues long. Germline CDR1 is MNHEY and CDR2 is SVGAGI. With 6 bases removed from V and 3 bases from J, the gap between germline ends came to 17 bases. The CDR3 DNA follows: TGTGCCAGCAGCTCTATGGAGCAGGGACACTATGGCTACACCTTC. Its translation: CASSSMEQGHYGYTF.

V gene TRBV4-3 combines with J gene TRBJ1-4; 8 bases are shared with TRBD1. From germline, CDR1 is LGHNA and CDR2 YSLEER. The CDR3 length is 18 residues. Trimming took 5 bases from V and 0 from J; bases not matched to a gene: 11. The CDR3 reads CASSGRTGYLATNEKLFF. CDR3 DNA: TGCGCCAGCAGCGGACGGACAGGGTATCTTGCAACTAATGAAAAACTGTTTTTT.

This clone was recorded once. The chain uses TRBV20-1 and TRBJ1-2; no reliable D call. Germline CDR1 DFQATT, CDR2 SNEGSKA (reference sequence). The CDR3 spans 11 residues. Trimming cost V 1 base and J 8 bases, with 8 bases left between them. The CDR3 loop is CSARVSGGYTF. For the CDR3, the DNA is TGCAGTGCTAGAGTTAGCGGGGGCTACACCTTC.